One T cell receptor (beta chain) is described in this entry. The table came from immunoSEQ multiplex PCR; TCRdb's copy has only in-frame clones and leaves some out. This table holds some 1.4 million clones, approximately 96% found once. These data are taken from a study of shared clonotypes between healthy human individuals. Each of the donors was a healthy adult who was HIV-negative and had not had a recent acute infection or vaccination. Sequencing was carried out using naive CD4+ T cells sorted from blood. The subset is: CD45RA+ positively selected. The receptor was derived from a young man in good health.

The CDR3, as DNA: TGCGCCAGCAGCCCGGAGTTATCCCATACGCAGTATTTT. Its translation is CASSPELSHTQYF. This chain uses TRBV5-1 with TRBJ2-3; no firm D call. V dropped 4 bases and J dropped 7 bases, with 13 bases sitting between them. CDR3 length: 13 residues. Germline CDR1 is SGHRS and CDR2 is YFSETQ.